Below, one T cell receptor beta chain is given with its context. Its antigen is still unknown. These data come from a study of shared clonotypes between healthy human individuals. The donor cohort consisted entirely of Caucasian adults residing in Nashville, Tennessee. Memory CD4+ cells were the fraction left after CD45RA+ naive selection. With 6 bases removed from V and 1 base from J, the gap between germline ends came to 12 bases. Per germline, CDR1 MDHEN and CDR2 SYDVKM. The CDR3 is made up of 14 amino acids. Deep-level running was used for the assay. Measured with immunoSEQ multiplex PCR; TCRdb has only the in-frame clones, and not every one. The table shows roughly 2 million clones, with around 95% occurring only once. Findings and caveats of the study: Shared clonotypes: 4.5% to 6% naive CD4, around 3.5% naive CD8, 2.3% memory CD4, 0.35% to 0.5% memory CD8.

The chain couples TRBV28 to TRBJ1-1; no clear D. The clonotype was recovered from a man between 18 and 29 years old in good health. What was sequenced was naive CD4+ T cells sorted from blood. Subset noted: CD45RA+ positively selected. The CDR3 loop is CASREREWNTEAFF. The CDR3 DNA sequence: TGTGCCAGCAGGGAAAGGGAGTGGAACACTGAAGCTTTCTTT.